Listed below are T cell receptor beta chains from one sample, sequenced in a study of OX40 agonist ivuxolimab in advanced cancers. Assay used: immunoSEQ multiplex PCR; TCRdb lists only in-frame clones, some missing. The sample lists roughly 60,000 clones; roughly 84% were seen once. Material: CD4+ or CD8+ T cells sorted from blood, obtained in a trial of the OX40 agonist ivuxolimab. The receptor source for this set is an adult with an advanced solid tumor such as melanoma, head and neck, liver or kidney cancer. Both conserved end residues are part of each CDR3. D genes are given only for firm matches. Size is stated for part of the rows, as once, few or many counts, or as a class when the clone is expanded.

V gene: TRBV5-1; D gene: NA; J gene: TRBJ2-2; CDR3 length: 15; clone size: NA; CDR3 DNA: TGCGCCAGCAGCTTGGGATTGTCTGGGACCGGGGAGCTGTTTTTT; CDR3 protein: CASSLGLSGTGELFF
V gene: TRBV10-3; D gene: NA; J gene: TRBJ1-3; CDR3 length: 15; clone size: NA; CDR3 DNA: TGTGCCATCAGTGGGCAGGGCGTTATTGGAAACACCATATATTTT; CDR3 protein: CAISGQGVIGNTIYF
V gene: TRBV5-1; D gene: NA; J gene: TRBJ1-2; CDR3 length: 12; clone size: NA; CDR3 DNA: TGCGCCAGCAGCTTGGCGGGTGACGGCTACACCTTC; CDR3 protein: CASSLAGDGYTF
V gene: TRBV6-5; D gene: NA; J gene: TRBJ1-2; CDR3 length: 14; clone size: NA; CDR3 DNA: TGTGCCAGCAGTGATCCGACGACAAACTATGGCTACACCTTC; CDR3 protein: CASSDPTTNYGYTF
V gene: TRBV7-2; D gene: TRBD1; J gene: TRBJ2-7; CDR3 length: 14; clone size: NA; CDR3 DNA: TGTGCCAGCAGGGGGACAGGGGGTGTCTACGAGCAGTACTTC; CDR3 protein: CASRGTGGVYEQYF
V gene: TRBV2; D gene: NA; J gene: TRBJ2-2; CDR3 length: 15; clone size: once; CDR3 DNA: TGTGCCAGCAGCCAACAGGGAGGGAACACCGGGGAGCTGTTTTTT; CDR3 protein: CASSQQGGNTGELFF
V gene: TRBV5-4; D gene: NA; J gene: TRBJ1-1; CDR3 length: 13; clone size: NA; CDR3 DNA: TGTGCCAGCAAACCGACAGGGAACACTGAAGCTTTCTTT; CDR3 protein: CASKPTGNTEAFF
V gene: TRBV5-1; D gene: NA; J gene: TRBJ2-4; CDR3 length: 13; clone size: few; CDR3 DNA: TGCGCCAGCAGCTTGGGGGAGTCCGACATTCAGTACTTC; CDR3 protein: CASSLGESDIQYF
V gene: TRBV28; D gene: NA; J gene: TRBJ1-4; CDR3 length: 16; clone size: once; CDR3 DNA: TGTGCCAGCAGTTTAAGGGGCGTTGGGACTAATGAAAAACTGTTTTTT; CDR3 protein: CASSLRGVGTNEKLFF
V gene: TRBV11-1; D gene: NA; J gene: TRBJ1-6; CDR3 length: 18; clone size: NA; CDR3 DNA: TGTGCCAGCAGCTTAAAGGACCCAAGGAGCTCCTATAATTCACCCCTCCACTTT; CDR3 protein: CASSLKDPRSSYNSPLHF
V gene: TRBV6-1; D gene: TRBD1; J gene: TRBJ1-5; CDR3 length: 15; clone size: NA; CDR3 DNA: TGTGCCAGCAGTGAGCGGACAGGGGACTTTAATCCCCAGCATTTT; CDR3 protein: CASSERTGDFNPQHF
V gene: TRBV11-2; D gene: NA; J gene: TRBJ2-7; CDR3 length: 15; clone size: NA; CDR3 DNA: TGTGCCAGCAGCTTAGATGGCCAGGGGTCCTACGAGCAGTACTTC; CDR3 protein: CASSLDGQGSYEQYF
V gene: TRBV28; D gene: NA; J gene: TRBJ1-2; CDR3 length: 13; clone size: NA; CDR3 DNA: TGTGCCAGCAGTTCTGGACCGAGGAATGGCTACACCTTC; CDR3 protein: CASSSGPRNGYTF
V gene: TRBV7-9; D gene: NA; J gene: TRBJ2-3; CDR3 length: 13; clone size: few; CDR3 DNA: TGTGCCAGCAGCTTAGCGGGGATGGATACGCAGTATTTT; CDR3 protein: CASSLAGMDTQYF
V gene: TRBV12-5; D gene: TRBD1; J gene: TRBJ2-3; CDR3 length: 15; clone size: NA; CDR3 DNA: TGTGCTAGTGGATCCGGGACAGGGGCGGCAGATACGCAGTATTTT; CDR3 protein: CASGSGTGAADTQYF
V gene: TRBV5-1; D gene: NA; J gene: TRBJ2-1; CDR3 length: 13; clone size: NA; CDR3 DNA: TGCGCCAGCAGCTTGACAGGGATACATGAGCAGTTCTTC; CDR3 protein: CASSLTGIHEQFF
V gene: TRBV19; D gene: NA; J gene: TRBJ2-7; CDR3 length: 14; clone size: NA; CDR3 DNA: TGTGCCAGTAGTCCCGAGGGTGGGGGCTACGAGCAGTACTTC; CDR3 protein: CASSPEGGGYEQYF
V gene: TRBV10-3; D gene: NA; J gene: TRBJ1-1; CDR3 length: 14; clone size: NA; CDR3 DNA: TGTGCCATCAGCCCAGGTATGACGAACACTGAAGCTTTCTTT; CDR3 protein: CAISPGMTNTEAFF
V gene: TRBV11-3; D gene: TRBD2; J gene: TRBJ2-1; CDR3 length: 14; clone size: NA; CDR3 DNA: TGTGCCAGCAGCCCCAGCGGGAGGAGCAATGAGCAGTTCTTC; CDR3 protein: CASSPSGRSNEQFF
V gene: TRBV20-1; D gene: NA; J gene: TRBJ2-7; CDR3 length: 11; clone size: NA; CDR3 DNA: TGCAGTGCTAGAGATAGGCGCGAGCAGTACTTC; CDR3 protein: CSARDRREQYF
V gene: TRBV6-1; D gene: NA; J gene: TRBJ1-3; CDR3 length: 15; clone size: NA; CDR3 DNA: TGTGCCAGCAGTGACAAAAGGATCTCTGGAAACACCATATATTTT; CDR3 protein: CASSDKRISGNTIYF
V gene: TRBV7-3; D gene: NA; J gene: TRBJ1-1; CDR3 length: 14; clone size: NA; CDR3 DNA: TGTGCCAGCAGCTTAGCCCCAGGGAACACTGAAGCTTTCTTT; CDR3 protein: CASSLAPGNTEAFF
V gene: TRBV18; D gene: TRBD1; J gene: TRBJ1-2; CDR3 length: 14; clone size: NA; CDR3 DNA: TGTGCCAGCTCTCCGGACAGGGGGAACTATGGCTACACCTTC; CDR3 protein: CASSPDRGNYGYTF
V gene: TRBV5-6; D gene: TRBD2; J gene: TRBJ2-1; CDR3 length: 13; clone size: NA; CDR3 DNA: TGTGCCAGCAGCATCGGACTAGCGGGGGAGCAGTTCTTC; CDR3 protein: CASSIGLAGEQFF
V gene: TRBV5-1; D gene: TRBD2; J gene: TRBJ2-7; CDR3 length: 15; clone size: NA; CDR3 DNA: TGCGCCAGCAGCTCCATAGCGGGGGGTACCTACGAGCAGTACTTC; CDR3 protein: CASSSIAGGTYEQYF